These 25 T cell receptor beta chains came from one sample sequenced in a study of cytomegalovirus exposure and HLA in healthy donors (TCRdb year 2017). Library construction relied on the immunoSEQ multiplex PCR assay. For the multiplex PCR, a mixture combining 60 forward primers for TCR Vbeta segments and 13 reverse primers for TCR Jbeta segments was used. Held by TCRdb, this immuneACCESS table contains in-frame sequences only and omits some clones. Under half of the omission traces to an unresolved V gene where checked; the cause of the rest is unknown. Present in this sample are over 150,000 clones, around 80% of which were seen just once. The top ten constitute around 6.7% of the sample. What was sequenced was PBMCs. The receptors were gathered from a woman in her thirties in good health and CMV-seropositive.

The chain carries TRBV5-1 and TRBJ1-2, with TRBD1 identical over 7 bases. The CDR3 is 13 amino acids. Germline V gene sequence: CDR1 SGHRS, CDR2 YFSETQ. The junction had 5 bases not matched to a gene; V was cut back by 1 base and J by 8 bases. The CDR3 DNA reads TGCGCCAGCAGCTTGAGGGACAGTTGGGGCTACACCTTC. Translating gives CASSLRDSWGYTF. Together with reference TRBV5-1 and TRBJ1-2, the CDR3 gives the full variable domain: KAGVTQTPRYLIKTRGQQVTLSCSPISGHRSVSWYQQTPGQGLQFLFEYFSETQRNKGNFPGRFSGRQFSNSRSEMNVSTLELGDSALYLCASSLRDSWGYTFGSGTRLTVV.

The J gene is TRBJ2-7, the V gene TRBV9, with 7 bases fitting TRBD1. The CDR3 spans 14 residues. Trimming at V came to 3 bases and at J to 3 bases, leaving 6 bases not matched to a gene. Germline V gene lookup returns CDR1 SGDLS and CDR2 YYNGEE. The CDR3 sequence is CASSGRDSVYEQYF. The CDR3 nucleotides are TGTGCCAGCAGCGGCAGGGACAGCGTCTACGAGCAGTACTTC.

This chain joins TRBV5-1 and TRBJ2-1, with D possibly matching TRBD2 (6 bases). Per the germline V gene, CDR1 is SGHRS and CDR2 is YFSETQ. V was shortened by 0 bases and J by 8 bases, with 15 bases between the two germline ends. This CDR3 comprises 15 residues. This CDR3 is CASSLGAGSNDEQFF. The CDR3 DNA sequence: TGCGCCAGCAGCTTGGGGGCGGGGTCTAACGATGAGCAGTTCTTC. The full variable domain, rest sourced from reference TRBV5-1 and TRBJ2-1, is KAGVTQTPRYLIKTRGQQVTLSCSPISGHRSVSWYQQTPGQGLQFLFEYFSETQRNKGNFPGRFSGRQFSNSRSEMNVSTLELGDSALYLCASSLGAGSNDEQFFGPGTRLTVL.

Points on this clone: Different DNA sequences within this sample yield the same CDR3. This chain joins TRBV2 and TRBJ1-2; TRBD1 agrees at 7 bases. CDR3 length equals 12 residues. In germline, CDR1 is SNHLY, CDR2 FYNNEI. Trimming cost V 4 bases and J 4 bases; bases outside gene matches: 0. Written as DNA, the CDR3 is TGTGCCAGCAGTGGACAGGGCTATGGCTACACCTTC. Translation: CASSGQGYGYTF.

This chain's CDR3 is CASSLAGDQETQYF. DNA of the CDR3: TGTGCCAGCAGCTTAGCAGGTGATCAAGAGACCCAGTACTTC. The chain employs TRBV7-3 and TRBJ2-5; D call uncertain. The V end was cut by 2 bases, the J end by 2 bases, with 9 bases between. This CDR3 region has 14 residues. Germline V CDR1 and CDR2: SGHTA, FQGTGA.

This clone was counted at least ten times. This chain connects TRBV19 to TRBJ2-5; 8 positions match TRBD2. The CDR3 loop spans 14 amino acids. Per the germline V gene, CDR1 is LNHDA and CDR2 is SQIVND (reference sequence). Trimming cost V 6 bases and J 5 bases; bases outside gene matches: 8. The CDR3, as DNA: TGTGCCAGTAGCACATCCTCGGGGGGGGAGACCCAGTACTTC. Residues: CASSTSSGGETQYF.

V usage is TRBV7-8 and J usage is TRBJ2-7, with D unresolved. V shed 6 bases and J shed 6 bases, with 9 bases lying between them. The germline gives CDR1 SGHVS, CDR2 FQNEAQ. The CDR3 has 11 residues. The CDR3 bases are TGTGCCAGCAGTGACTTTAGCGAGCAGTACTTC. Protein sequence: CASSDFSEQYF.

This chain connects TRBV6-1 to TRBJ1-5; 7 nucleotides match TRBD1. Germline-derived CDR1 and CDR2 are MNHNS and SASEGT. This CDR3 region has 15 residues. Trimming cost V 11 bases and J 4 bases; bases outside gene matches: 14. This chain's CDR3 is CALQDGGGINQPQHF. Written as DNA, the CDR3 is TGTGCCCTTCAAGATGGAGGGGGCATTAATCAGCCCCAGCATTTT.

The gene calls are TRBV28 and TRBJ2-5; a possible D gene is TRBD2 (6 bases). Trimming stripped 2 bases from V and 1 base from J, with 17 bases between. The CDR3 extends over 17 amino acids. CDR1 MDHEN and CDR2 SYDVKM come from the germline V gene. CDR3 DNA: TGTGCCAGCAGTTTACGCAGAAGGCGTAGCGGCCAAGAGACCCAGTACTTC. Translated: CASSLRRRRSGQETQYF.

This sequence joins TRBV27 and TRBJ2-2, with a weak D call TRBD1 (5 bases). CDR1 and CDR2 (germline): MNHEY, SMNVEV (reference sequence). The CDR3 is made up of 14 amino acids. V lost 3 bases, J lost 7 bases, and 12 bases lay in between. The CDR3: CASSLLGAFGELFF. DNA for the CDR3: TGTGCCAGCAGTTTGCTAGGGGCCTTCGGGGAGCTGTTTTTT.

The DNA of the CDR3 is TGTGCCAGTAGTCCCAGGCTGATTTCCACCCGCACAGATACGCAGTATTTT. This sequence encodes CASSPRLISTRTDTQYF. J is TRBJ2-3 and V is TRBV19, with D uncertain. This CDR3 has 17 residues. Trimming left V 5 bases short and J 1 base short, with 19 bases between. Looked up from germline, CDR1 is LNHDA and CDR2 is SQIVND (reference sequence).

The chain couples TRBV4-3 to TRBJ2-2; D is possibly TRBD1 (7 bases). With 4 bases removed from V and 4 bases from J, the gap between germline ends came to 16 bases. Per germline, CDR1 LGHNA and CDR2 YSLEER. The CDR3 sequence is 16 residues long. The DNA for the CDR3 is TGCGCCAGCAGCCCGATTTCAGGGGGGATCACCGGGGAGCTGTTTTTT. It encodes CASSPISGGITGELFF.

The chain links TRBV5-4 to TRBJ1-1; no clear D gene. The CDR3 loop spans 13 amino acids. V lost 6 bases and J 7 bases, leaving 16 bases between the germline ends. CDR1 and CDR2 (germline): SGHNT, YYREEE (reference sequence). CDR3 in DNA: TGTGCCAGCACCCGGAGGTATGGCCATGAAGCTTTCTTT. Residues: CASTRRYGHEAFF.

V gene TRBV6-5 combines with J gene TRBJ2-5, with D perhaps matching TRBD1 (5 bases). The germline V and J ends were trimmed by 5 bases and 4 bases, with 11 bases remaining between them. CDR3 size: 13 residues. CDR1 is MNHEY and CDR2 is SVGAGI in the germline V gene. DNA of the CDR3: TGTGCCAGCAGTCCCCTAGGGGCAGAGACCCAGTACTTC. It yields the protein CASSPLGAETQYF.

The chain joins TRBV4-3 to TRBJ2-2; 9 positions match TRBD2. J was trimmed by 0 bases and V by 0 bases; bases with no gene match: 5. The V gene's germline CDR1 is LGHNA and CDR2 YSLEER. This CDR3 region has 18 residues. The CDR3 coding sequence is TGCGCCAGCAGCCAAGATCCGCGGGGGGGCCCGAACACCGGGGAGCTGTTTTTT. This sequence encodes CASSQDPRGGPNTGELFF.

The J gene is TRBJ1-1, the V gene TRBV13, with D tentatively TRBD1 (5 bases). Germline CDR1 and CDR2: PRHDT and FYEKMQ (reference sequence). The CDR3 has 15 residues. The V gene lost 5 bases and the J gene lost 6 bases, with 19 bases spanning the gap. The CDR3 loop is CASSLSYAGGAEAFF. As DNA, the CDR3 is TGTGCCAGCAGCCTATCCTATGCGGGGGGGGCTGAAGCTTTCTTT.

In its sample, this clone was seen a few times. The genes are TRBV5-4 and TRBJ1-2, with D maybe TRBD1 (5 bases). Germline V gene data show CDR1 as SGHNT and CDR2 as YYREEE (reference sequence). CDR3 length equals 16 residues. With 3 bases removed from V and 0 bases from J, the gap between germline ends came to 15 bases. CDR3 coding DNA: TGTGCCAGCAGCTCGGTATCAGGGATGGCTAACTATGGCTACACCTTC. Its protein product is CASSSVSGMANYGYTF. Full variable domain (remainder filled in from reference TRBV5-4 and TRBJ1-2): ETGVTQSPTHLIKTRGQQVTLRCSSQSGHNTVSWYQQALGQGPQFIFQYYREEENGRGNFPPRFSGLQFPNYSSELNVNALELDDSALYLCASSSVSGMANYGYTFGSGTRLTVV.

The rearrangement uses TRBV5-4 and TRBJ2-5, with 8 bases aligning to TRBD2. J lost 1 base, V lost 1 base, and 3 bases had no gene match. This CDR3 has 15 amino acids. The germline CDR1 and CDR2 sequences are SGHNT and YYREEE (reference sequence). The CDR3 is CASSLTAGGQETQYF. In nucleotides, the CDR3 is TGTGCCAGCAGCTTGACGGCGGGGGGCCAAGAGACCCAGTACTTC.

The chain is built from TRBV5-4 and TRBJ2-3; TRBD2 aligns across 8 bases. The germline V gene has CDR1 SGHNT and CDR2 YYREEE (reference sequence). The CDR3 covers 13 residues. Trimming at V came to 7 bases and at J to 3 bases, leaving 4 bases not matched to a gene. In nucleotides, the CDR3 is TGTGCCAGCGCGATAGCGGGAACAGATACGCAGTATTTT. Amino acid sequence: CASAIAGTDTQYF.

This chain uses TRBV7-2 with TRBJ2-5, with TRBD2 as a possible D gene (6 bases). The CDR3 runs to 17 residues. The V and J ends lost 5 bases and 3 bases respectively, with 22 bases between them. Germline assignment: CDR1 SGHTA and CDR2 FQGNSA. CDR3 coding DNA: TGTGCCAGCAGCCTCCGTTTCGACCCGGGGGTTGAAGAGACCCAGTACTTC. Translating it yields CASSLRFDPGVEETQYF. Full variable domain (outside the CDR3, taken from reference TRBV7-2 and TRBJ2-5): GAGVSQSPSNKVTEKGKDVELRCDPISGHTALYWYRQSLGQGLEFLIYFQGNSAPDKSGLPSDRFSAERTGGSVSTLTIQRTQQEDSAVYLCASSLRFDPGVEETQYFGPGTRLLVL.

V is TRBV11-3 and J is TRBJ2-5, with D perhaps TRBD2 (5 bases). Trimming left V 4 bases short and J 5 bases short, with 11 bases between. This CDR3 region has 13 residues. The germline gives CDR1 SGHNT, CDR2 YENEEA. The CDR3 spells CASSYGLGETQYF. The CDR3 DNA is TGTGCCAGCAGCTATGGACTGGGGGAGACCCAGTACTTC.

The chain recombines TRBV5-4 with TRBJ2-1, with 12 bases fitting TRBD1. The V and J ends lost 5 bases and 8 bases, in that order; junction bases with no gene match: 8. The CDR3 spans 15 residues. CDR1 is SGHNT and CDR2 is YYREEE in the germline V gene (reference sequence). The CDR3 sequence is CASRAGTGGAHEQFF. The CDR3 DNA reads TGTGCCAGCAGAGCAGGGACAGGGGGCGCCCATGAGCAGTTCTTC.

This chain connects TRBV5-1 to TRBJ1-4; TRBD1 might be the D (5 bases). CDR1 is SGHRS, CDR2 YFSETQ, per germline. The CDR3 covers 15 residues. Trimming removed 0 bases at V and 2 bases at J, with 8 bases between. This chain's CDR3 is CASSLAGGTNEKLFF. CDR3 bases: TGCGCCAGCAGCTTGGCCGGGGGGACTAATGAAAAACTGTTTTTT.

CDR3 bases: TGCGCCAGCAGCCAAGAAGGTTCCGGGTCTAATGAAAAACTGTTTTTT. It translates to CASSQEGSGSNEKLFF. The chain carries TRBV4-3 and TRBJ1-4; the D is unclear. The CDR3 is made up of 16 amino acids. V dropped 0 bases and J dropped 3 bases, with 11 bases sitting between them. Germline CDR1 and CDR2: LGHNA and YSLEER.

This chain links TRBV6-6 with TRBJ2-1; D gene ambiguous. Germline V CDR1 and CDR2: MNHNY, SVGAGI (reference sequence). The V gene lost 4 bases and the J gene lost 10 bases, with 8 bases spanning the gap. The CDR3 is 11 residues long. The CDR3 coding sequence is TGTGCCAGCAGTTCCCTGGGCGAGCAGTTCTTC. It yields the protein CASSSLGEQFF.